This note documents a single T cell receptor (beta chain) sequence. Its antigen is as yet unknown. Per sample, the assay covered some 10^5 TCR templates. TCRdb keeps only in-frame clones here, not all; method: immunoSEQ multiplex PCR. In the table there are about 100,000 clones, around 90% of which are singletons. The entry originates in a study of siplizumab effects on memory and regulatory T cells. The study's findings and limits: Proof of suppressive function in proliferating Tregs from siplizumab cultures was not established. Naive T cells appeared more varied than memory cells and looked like key alloresponse contributors.

Germline V lookup: CDR1 SGHAT, CDR2 FQNNGV. V shed 5 bases and J shed 0 bases, with 14 bases lying between them. The CDR3 spans 16 residues. The chain is built from TRBV11-2 and TRBJ2-1; the D gene is possibly TRBD2 (6 bases). Sequencing input: CD4+ T cells sorted from blood. The sequence derives from a human donor in good health. CDR3 in amino acids: CASSPLRGSSYNEQFF. In nucleotides, the CDR3 is TGTGCCAGCAGCCCCCTCCGGGGGAGCTCCTACAATGAGCAGTTCTTC.